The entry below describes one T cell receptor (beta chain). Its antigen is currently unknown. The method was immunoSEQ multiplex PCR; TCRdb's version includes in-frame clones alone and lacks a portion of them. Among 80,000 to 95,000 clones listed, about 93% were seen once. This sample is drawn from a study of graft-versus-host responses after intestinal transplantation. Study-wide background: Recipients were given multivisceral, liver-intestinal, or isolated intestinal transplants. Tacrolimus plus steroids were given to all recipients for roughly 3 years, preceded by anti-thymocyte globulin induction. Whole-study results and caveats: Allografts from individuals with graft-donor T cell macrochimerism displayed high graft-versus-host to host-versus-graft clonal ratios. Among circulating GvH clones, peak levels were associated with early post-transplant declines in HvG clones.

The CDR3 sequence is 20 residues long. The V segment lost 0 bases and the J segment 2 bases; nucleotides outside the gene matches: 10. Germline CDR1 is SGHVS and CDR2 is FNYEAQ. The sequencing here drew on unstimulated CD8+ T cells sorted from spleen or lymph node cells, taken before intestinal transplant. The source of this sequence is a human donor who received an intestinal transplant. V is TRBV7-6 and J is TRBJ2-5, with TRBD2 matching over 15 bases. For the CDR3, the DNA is TGTGCCAGCAGCTTAGCGCCAGGACTAGCGGGGGGGGACATTCAAGAGACCCAGTACTTC. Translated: CASSLAPGLAGGDIQETQYF. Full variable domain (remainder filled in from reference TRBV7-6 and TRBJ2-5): GAGVSQSPRYKVTKRGQDVALRCDPISGHVSLYWYRQALGQGPEFLTYFNYEAQQDKSGLPNDRFSAERPEGSISTLTIQRTEQRDSAMYRCASSLAPGLAGGDIQETQYFGPGTRLLVL.